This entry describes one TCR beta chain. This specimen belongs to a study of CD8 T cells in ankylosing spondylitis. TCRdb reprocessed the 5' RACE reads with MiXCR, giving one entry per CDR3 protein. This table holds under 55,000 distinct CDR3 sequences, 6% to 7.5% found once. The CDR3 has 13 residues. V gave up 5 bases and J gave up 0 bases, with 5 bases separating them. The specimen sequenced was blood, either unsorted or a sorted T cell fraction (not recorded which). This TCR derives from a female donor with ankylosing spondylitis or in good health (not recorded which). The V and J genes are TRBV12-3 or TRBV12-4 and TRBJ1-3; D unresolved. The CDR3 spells CASSLLSGNTIYF. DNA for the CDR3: TGTGCCAGCAGTCTTCTCTCTGGAAACACCATATATTTT.